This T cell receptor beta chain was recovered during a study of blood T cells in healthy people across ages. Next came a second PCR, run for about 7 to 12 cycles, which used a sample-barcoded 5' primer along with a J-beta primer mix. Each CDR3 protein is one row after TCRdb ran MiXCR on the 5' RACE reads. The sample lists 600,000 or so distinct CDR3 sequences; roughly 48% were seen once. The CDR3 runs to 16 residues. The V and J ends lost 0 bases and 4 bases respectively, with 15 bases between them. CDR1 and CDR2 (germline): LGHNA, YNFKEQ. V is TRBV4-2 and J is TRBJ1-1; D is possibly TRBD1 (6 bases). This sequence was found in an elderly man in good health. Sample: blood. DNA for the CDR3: TGTGCCAGCAGCCAAGATCAACCAGGGGAGGCCACTGAAGCTTTCTTT. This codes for CASSQDQPGEATEAFF.